The 9 T cell receptor beta chains below were found in one sample sequenced in a study of tumor-infiltrating lymphocytes in localized non-small cell lung cancer. TCRdb keeps only in-frame clones here, not all; method: immunoSEQ multiplex PCR. The table records 9,500 to 15,000 clones, 65% to 90% of them present only once. Material: lung tumor tissue. These receptors originate from a human donor with non-small cell lung cancer.

V and J are TRBV28 and TRBJ1-3; D is undetermined. The V gene lost 5 bases and the J gene lost 0 bases, with 11 bases spanning the gap. CDR1 and CDR2 (germline): MDHEN, SYDVKM. The CDR3 length is 15 residues. The CDR3 nucleotides are TGTGCCAGCAGTCCTCCGGCGGGCTCTGGAAACACCATATATTTT. Its translation: CASSPPAGSGNTIYF.

CDR3 DNA sequence: TGTGCCAGCAGCGCCCAACCGGGGACGCAAGAGACCCAGTACTTC. Translating it yields CASSAQPGTQETQYF. The chain uses TRBV9 and TRBJ2-5; D is tentatively TRBD1 or TRBD2 (5 bases each). The germline V gene has CDR1 SGDLS and CDR2 YYNGEE. The CDR3 loop spans 15 amino acids. V lost 3 bases and J lost 2, with 14 bases in between.

The V call is TRBV5-1, the J call TRBJ2-1; D gene unclear. The CDR3 spans 15 residues. The V end was cut by 3 bases, the J end by 5 bases, with 15 bases between. The germline gives CDR1 SGHRS, CDR2 YFSETQ. The DNA for the CDR3 is TGCGCCAGCAGCTCGGTCCAAGGCATTGACAATGAGCAGTTCTTC. Encoded protein: CASSSVQGIDNEQFF.

The rearrangement uses TRBV12-5 and TRBJ2-1, with 14 bases fitting TRBD2. V was clipped by 6 bases and J by 9 bases; unmatched bases: 4. This CDR3 is built from 14 residues. Germline loops: CDR1 LGHNT, CDR2 FRNRAP. The CDR3 DNA reads TGTGCTAGTGGGACTAGCGGGAGGGGAGGTGAGCAGTTCTTC. Translated: CASGTSGRGGEQFF. The full variable domain, completed using reference TRBV12-5 and TRBJ2-1, is DARVTQTPRHKVTEMGQEVTMRCQPILGHNTVFWYRQTMMQGLELLAYFRNRAPLDDSGMPKDRFSAEMPDATLATLKIQPSEPRDSAVYFCASGTSGRGGEQFFGPGTRLTVL.

The gene calls are TRBV30 and TRBJ1-2, with TRBD1 as a possible D gene (5 bases). The V end was cut by 4 bases, the J end by 3 bases, with 9 bases between. The CDR3 spans 12 residues. CDR1 GTSNPN and CDR2 SVGIG come from the germline V gene (reference sequence). The CDR3 DNA is TGTGCCTGGAAAGGGGTCGACTATGGCTACACCTTC. Its translation is CAWKGVDYGYTF.

The genes are TRBV5-1 and TRBJ1-2; maybe TRBD1 (6 bases). The CDR3 consists of 15 residues. CDR1 is SGHRS and CDR2 is YFSETQ in the germline V gene. V shed 3 bases and J shed 2 bases, with 14 bases lying between them. This CDR3 is CASSSRGDSNYGYTF. The CDR3 bases are TGCGCCAGCAGCTCAAGGGGGGACTCAAACTATGGCTACACCTTC.

The chain has TRBV27 and TRBJ1-1; unclear D gene. CDR3 length equals 13 residues. V shed 6 bases and J shed 5 bases, with 13 bases lying between them. Germline values: CDR1 MNHEY, CDR2 SMNVEV (reference sequence). The CDR3 sequence: CASRESRHTEAFF. The CDR3 DNA sequence: TGTGCCAGCAGGGAGAGTCGGCATACTGAAGCTTTCTTT.

The rearrangement joins TRBV4-1 to TRBJ2-1; D tentatively fits TRBD1 or TRBD2 (5 bases each). The CDR3 consists of 15 residues. Germline CDR1 and CDR2: MGHRA and YSYEKL. The V gene lost 1 base and the J gene lost 4 bases, with 11 bases spanning the gap. The CDR3 nucleotides are TGCGCCAGCAGCCAAGCCAACGAGGGGTACAATGAGCAGTTCTTC. It codes for CASSQANEGYNEQFF.

The chain recombines TRBV30 with TRBJ1-3; 10 bases are a match to TRBD1. From germline, CDR1 is GTSNPN and CDR2 SVGIG (reference sequence). There are 16 residues in the CDR3. J gave up 4 bases and V 2 bases, and 8 bases lay outside the gene matches. The CDR3 loop reads CAWSPGTGVSGNTIYF. CDR3 nucleotide sequence: TGTGCCTGGAGTCCCGGGACAGGGGTCTCGGGAAACACCATATATTTT.